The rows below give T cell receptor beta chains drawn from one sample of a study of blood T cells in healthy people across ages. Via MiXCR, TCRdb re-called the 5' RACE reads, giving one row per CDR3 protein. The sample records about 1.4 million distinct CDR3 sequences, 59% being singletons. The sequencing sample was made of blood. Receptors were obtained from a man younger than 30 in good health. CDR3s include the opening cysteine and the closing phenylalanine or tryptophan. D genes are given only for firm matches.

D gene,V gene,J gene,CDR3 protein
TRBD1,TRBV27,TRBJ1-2,CASSPHLTQGQGFDGYTF
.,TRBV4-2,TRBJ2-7,CASSQELSEGGYEQYF
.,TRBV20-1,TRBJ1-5,CSAPDGSNQPQHF
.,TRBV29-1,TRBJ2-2,CSVEAPGRSSGELFF
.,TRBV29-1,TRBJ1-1,CGVATLNTEAFF
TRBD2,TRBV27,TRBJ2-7,CASSSIAGAPYEQYF
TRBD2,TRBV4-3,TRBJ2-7,CASSQGTSASLQYF
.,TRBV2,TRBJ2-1,CATKEDPARNEQFF
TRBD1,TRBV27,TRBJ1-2,CASSWSGTGYGYTF
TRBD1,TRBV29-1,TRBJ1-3,CSVGSRGVDTIYF
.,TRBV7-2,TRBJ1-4,CASSPTSEEKLFF
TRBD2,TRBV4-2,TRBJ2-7,CASSRAGGTNEQYF
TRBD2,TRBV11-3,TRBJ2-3,CASSESGTLDTQYF
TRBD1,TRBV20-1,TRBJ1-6,CSARDPGQQSSYNSPLHF
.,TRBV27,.,CASSPAVGGSGYEQYF
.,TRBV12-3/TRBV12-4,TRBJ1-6,CASSPSQGRAPLHF
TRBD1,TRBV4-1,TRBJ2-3,CASSPIRQGRDTQYF
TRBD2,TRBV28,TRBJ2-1,CASSASSGTTLVEQFF
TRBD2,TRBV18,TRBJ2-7,CASSPSGTSGGYEQYF
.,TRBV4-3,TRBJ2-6,CASSRTGYGANVLTF
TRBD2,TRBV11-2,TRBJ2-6,CASSSLIAGGPQYGANVLTF
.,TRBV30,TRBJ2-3,CGVGGATQYF
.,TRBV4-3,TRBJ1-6,CASSHSRVGSPLHF
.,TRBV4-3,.,CASSQSTINYEQYF
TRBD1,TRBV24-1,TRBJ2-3,CATSDHRDSSTDTQYF
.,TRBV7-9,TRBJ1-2,CASSSEQGFSYGYTF
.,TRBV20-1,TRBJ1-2,CSAPRFVYGCTF
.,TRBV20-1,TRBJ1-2,CSARVGGLNGYTF
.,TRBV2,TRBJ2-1,CASRGPALGNEQFF
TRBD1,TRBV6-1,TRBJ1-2,CASMGRQGPNYGYTF
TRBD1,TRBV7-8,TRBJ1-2,CASSLQDRGFSGYTF
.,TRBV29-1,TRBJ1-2,CSVDEGSLRYTF
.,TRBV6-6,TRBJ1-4,CASSDRQGEKLFF
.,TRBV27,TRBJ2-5,CASSFPGSYNEQYF
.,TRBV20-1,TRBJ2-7,CSAKHGSSYEQYF
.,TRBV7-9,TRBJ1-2,CASLGLPANYGYTF
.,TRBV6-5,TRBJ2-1,CASSMNVAQSYNEQFF